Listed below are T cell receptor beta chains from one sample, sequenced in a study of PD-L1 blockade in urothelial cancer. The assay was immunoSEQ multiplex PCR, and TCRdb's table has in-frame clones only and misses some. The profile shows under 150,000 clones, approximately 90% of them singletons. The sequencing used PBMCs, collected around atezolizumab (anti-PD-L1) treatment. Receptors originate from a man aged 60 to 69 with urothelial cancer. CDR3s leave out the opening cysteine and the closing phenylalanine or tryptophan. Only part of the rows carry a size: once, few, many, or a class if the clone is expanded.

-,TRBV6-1,ASQGLIHAGELF
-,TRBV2,ASRFSNEQF
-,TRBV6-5,ASSLGLVSNQPQH
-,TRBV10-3,AIRKEEGFGNTIY
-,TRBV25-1,ASSEWKGTGHEKLF
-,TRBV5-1,ASSDQTGANSPLH
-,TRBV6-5,ASSYTTGGGYEQY
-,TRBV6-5,ASTETGGGYT
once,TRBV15,ATSRARDSGRSTGELF
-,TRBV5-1,ASSPESGYPNEKLF
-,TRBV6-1,ASSGDRNRQPQH
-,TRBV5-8,ASSAGQNSNQPQH
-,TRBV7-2,ASSLTPGNYEQY
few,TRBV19,ASSIMVGNTEAF
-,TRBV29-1,SGGIGLAGAPTQY
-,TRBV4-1,ASSQAEDTEAF
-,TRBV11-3,ASSFGDSGGGELF
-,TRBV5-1,ASSRGGVTEAF
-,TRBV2,ASSEFGQTNEKLF
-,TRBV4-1,ASSQTPEGNTIY
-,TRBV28,ASGRLAWEGGELF
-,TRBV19,ASSIITSTGTEAF
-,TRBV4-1,ASSQDTRSGRAGETQY
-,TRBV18,ASSREEASNTEAF
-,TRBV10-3,AISESGLSSYNEQF
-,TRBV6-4,ASSVSGGRIYNEQF
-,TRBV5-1,ASSFSENQPQH
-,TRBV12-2,ASRLGGLAGFYNEQF
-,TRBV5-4,ASSGTGTSAYEQY
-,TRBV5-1,ASSFRPGGGEQY
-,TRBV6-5,ASSRMDTEAF